A selection of T cell receptor beta chains follows, all from one sample in a study of human T cells and chemical hapten exposure. MiXCR, applied by TCRdb to the RACE reads, yields one record per CDR3 protein. The table has over 130,000 distinct CDR3 sequences, approximately 10% seen once. The sample was whole blood, taken in connection with sensitization to the hapten diphenylcyclopropenone (DPC). The receptors originated from a woman between 50 and 59 years old with alopecia areata. Some clones in this sample may be carry-over from other donors' samples. Each CDR3 is given with its conserved first and last residue. Each record gives: CDR3 protein, CDR3 DNA, clone size, J gene, D gene, V gene. The D gene is left open where the match is weak. Rows may omit the clone size; those that give it use once, few, many or a size class.

CSAYVPGQGLDEQFF TGCAGCGCTTACGTACCGGGACAGGGTCTCGATGAGCAGTTCTTC NA TRBJ2-1 TRBD1 TRBV29-1
CASSSRSEVFKDEQYF TGTGCCAGCAGCTCTCGTTCGGAGGTGTTCAAGGACGAGCAGTACTTC NA TRBJ2-7 NA TRBV5-5
CSASSSNQPQHF TGCAGTGCTAGCAGTAGCAATCAGCCCCAGCATTTT NA TRBJ1-5 NA TRBV20-1
CASVTSGGNYGYTF TGTGCCAGCGTAACGTCAGGGGGTAACTATGGCTACACCTTC many TRBJ1-2 TRBD1 TRBV7-2
CASSRTGEGTQYF TGTGCCAGCAGCCGCACAGGGGAGGGGACCCAGTACTTC NA TRBJ2-5 NA TRBV7-2
CASTRDVANNEQFF TGTGCCAGCACCCGGGATGTGGCCAACAATGAGCAGTTCTTC NA TRBJ2-1 NA TRBV12-3/TRBV12-4
CASSLAGSNEKLFF TGTGCCAGCAGCTTAGCGGGCAGTAATGAAAAACTGTTTTTT few TRBJ1-4 NA TRBV7-2
CASSLAPTENTIYF TGTGCCAGCAGCCTGGCCCCGACAGAAAACACCATATATTTT NA TRBJ1-3 NA TRBV7-6
CASRAGVNQPQHF TGTGCCAGCAGAGCAGGGGTGAATCAGCCCCAGCATTTT NA TRBJ1-5 NA TRBV6-7
CASSPLGGRAGADTQYF TGTGCCAGCAGCCCCCTCGGGGGGAGGGCCGGCGCAGATACGCAGTATTTT many TRBJ2-3 TRBD2 TRBV9
CASSPFTGSNNEQFF TGTGCCAGCTCACCCTTCACGGGATCGAACAATGAGCAGTTCTTC many TRBJ2-1 NA TRBV18
CASSTGSLAPTNEQFF TGTGCCAGCAGTACTGGGTCTCTAGCTCCCACTAATGAGCAGTTCTTC NA TRBJ2-1 NA TRBV5-4
CSARSALAGGSSYNEQFF TGCAGTGCTAGATCCGCACTAGCGGGGGGCAGCTCCTACAATGAGCAGTTCTTC many TRBJ2-1 TRBD2 TRBV20-1
CSAGTAKNIQYF TGCAGCGCCGGGACAGCCAAAAACATTCAGTACTTC NA TRBJ2-4 NA TRBV29-1
CSARGQRTYEQYF TGCAGTGCTAGGGGGCAGCGGACCTACGAGCAGTACTTC many TRBJ2-7 NA TRBV20-1
CSVEGGLGEQYF TGCAGCGTTGAAGGGGGCCTGGGCGAGCAGTACTTC few TRBJ2-7 NA TRBV29-1
CSARGASGSASSYEQYF TGCAGTGCTAGGGGGGCTAGCGGGAGCGCCAGCTCCTACGAGCAGTACTTC NA TRBJ2-7 TRBD2 TRBV20-1
CASSSTATGRNYNEQFF TGTGCCAGCAGCTCGACCGCAACAGGGAGGAACTACAATGAGCAGTTCTTC few TRBJ2-1 NA TRBV5-5
CASSFRPRYEQYF TGTGCCAGCAGTTTTAGGCCCCGCTACGAGCAGTACTTC NA TRBJ2-7 NA TRBV12-3/TRBV12-4
CASVPLPSRTDTQYF TGCGCCAGCGTCCCCTTACCAAGCCGCACAGATACGCAGTATTTT few TRBJ2-3 NA TRBV5-1
CASSPTRYSYGYTF TGTGCCAGCAGCCCGACACGGTATAGCTATGGCTACACCTTC NA TRBJ1-2 NA TRBV11-2
CASSLRGGASNEKLFF TGTGCCAGCAGCCTAAGGGGGGGCGCGTCTAATGAAAAACTGTTTTTT few TRBJ1-4 NA TRBV5-4
CASSQVAGRNEQYF TGTGCCAGCAGCCAAGTAGCTGGGCGGAACGAGCAGTACTTC NA TRBJ2-7 NA TRBV3-1
CSALTTRYNGWLHF TGCAGTGCCTTAACAACCCGTTATAATGGGTGGCTCCACTTT few TRBJ1-6 NA TRBV20-1
CASSLDRGSGYEQYF TGTGCCAGCAGCTTGGACAGGGGATCGGGCTACGAGCAGTACTTC NA TRBJ2-7 TRBD1 TRBV5-5
CASSSWGTNYGYTF TGTGCCAGCAGCTCATGGGGGACTAACTATGGCTACACCTTC NA TRBJ1-2 NA TRBV11-2